The sequence of this TCR beta chain was determined in a study of cytomegalovirus exposure and HLA in healthy donors. General study results and limits: Relative to the roughly 700-donor mean, N-insertions were reportedly fewer in an Asian-associated ancestry cluster in a later analysis. Reported performance of the classifier showed diagnosis of cytomegalovirus status with high specificity and sensitivity.

The PCR had 60 Vbeta and 13 Jbeta primers. The assay was immunoSEQ multiplex PCR, and TCRdb's table has in-frame clones only and misses some. The profile shows about 130,000 clones, over 70% of them singletons. CDR3 length: 15 residues. Per the germline V gene, CDR1 is KGHSH and CDR2 is LQKENI. Trimming removed 1 base from V and 2 bases from J, with 8 bases in between. Donors likely had unrecorded immune exposures despite being nominally healthy when sampled. Comment on this clone: Its antigen is unidentified.

This chain joins TRBV18 and TRBJ2-2; tentative D call: TRBD1 (5 bases). Sequencing was done on a sample of PBMCs. The source is a man younger than 35 in good health and CMV-seropositive. The CDR3 is CASSPRRENTGELFF. The CDR3 bases are TGTGCCAGCTCACCACGCAGGGAAAACACCGGGGAGCTGTTTTTT. Complete variable domain (other parts from reference TRBV18 and TRBJ2-2): NAGVMQNPRHLVRRRGQEARLRCSPMKGHSHVYWYRQLPEEGLKFMVYLQKENIIDESGMPKERFSAEFPKEGPSILRIQQVVRGDSAAYFCASSPRRENTGELFFGEGSRLTVL.